This TCR beta chain emerged from a study of blood T cell repertoires in COVID-19. Study-wide background: Samples taken during acute and convalescent COVID-19 were collected in the United States, Italy and Spain. T cells, B-cell-depleted T cells, or PBMCs provided the cDNA or gDNA that served as material.

This clone was seen a single time. Clones were sequenced by immunoSEQ multiplex PCR, and TCRdb holds only the in-frame ones, with some missing. The sample includes about 240,000 clones, roughly four fifths of them seen just once. The CDR3 runs to 18 residues. The germline V and J ends were trimmed by 2 bases and 0 bases, with 18 bases remaining between them. The germline V gene has CDR1 KGHSH and CDR2 LQKENI. The chain has TRBV18 and TRBJ2-3; tentative D call: TRBD1 (6 bases). The sample taken for sequencing was peripheral blood. This receptor was identified in a woman aged 55-75 years with active or convalescent COVID-19. The CDR3 nucleotides are TGTGCCAGCTCACCATTTGCCCGGGACACAGTTAGCACAGATACGCAGTATTTT. This gives the protein CASSPFARDTVSTDTQYF.